Shown below are 17 T cell receptor beta chains from a single sample sequenced in a study of metastatic and nonmetastatic thyroid tumors. All patients were untreated before thyroid surgery. TCRdb re-called the PCR reads via MiXCR. The sample has approximately 32,000 clones, about a fifth seen once. The sequenced material came from tumor tissue. Receptor source: a male donor with papillary thyroid cancer or a benign thyroid nodule (not recorded which). Some clones in this sample may be carry-over from other donors' samples.

This clone was counted only a few times. An end of the junction differs from the germline gene, which may be a read error. The V call is TRBV6-2 or TRBV6-3, the J call TRBJ1-6; TRBD1 aligns across 9 bases. The CDR3 runs 17 residues. Germline CDR1 MNHEY, CDR2 SVGEGT. The DNA of the CDR3 is TGTGCCAGCAGTTACTACCGTACAGGGGGCTGGGGATCAACCCTCCAGTTT. This translates into CASSYYRTGGWGSTLQF.

The chain employs TRBV15 and TRBJ1-4; D uncertain. Germline V gives CDR1 LNHNV, CDR2 YYDKDF (reference sequence). CDR3 length: 18 residues. The V gene lost 2 bases and the J gene lost 7 bases, with 23 bases spanning the gap. The CDR3 nucleotides are TGTGCCACCAGCAGATCCGGCCCCGGGTGGACTGTTGGTGAAAAACTGTTTTTT. It translates to CATSRSGPGWTVGEKLFF.

Many counts were recorded for this clone. A much larger clone lies a single base off, so this may be a read error. The V and J genes are TRBV20-1 and TRBJ1-1; D unresolved. CDR3 length equals 17 residues. Germline loops: CDR1 DFQATT, CDR2 SNEGSKA (reference sequence). The CDR3 protein is CSARDSAKVNSKTEALF. CDR3 coding DNA: TGCAGTGCTAGAGATTCGGCCAAGGTCAACAGTAAGACTGAAGCTCTCTTT.

Only a few counts were recorded for this clone. V usage is TRBV6-1 and J usage is TRBJ1-1; D uncertain. Germline CDR1 reads MNHNS; CDR2 reads SASEGT. Trimming left V 8 bases short and J 1 base short, with 14 bases between. The CDR3 totals 14 residues. CDR3 DNA: TGTGCCAGCCGCCGTACTAGTGAGAACACTGAAGCTTTCTTT. The encoded protein is CASRRTSENTEAFF.

Ten or more counts support this clone. The gene calls are TRBV9 and TRBJ2-1; 14 nucleotides match TRBD2. Germline V lookup: CDR1 SGDLS, CDR2 YYNGEE. This CDR3 region has 15 residues. V shed 3 bases and J 9 bases; nucleotides not matched to a gene: 5. CDR3 nucleotides: TGTGCCAGCAGCGCGACCGGGACTAGCGGGGGTGAGCAGTTCTTC. This translates into CASSATGTSGGEQFF.

J is TRBJ2-5 and V is TRBV30; 12 bases agree with TRBD2. This CDR3 has 14 residues. Germline V gives CDR1 GTSNPN, CDR2 SVGIG (reference sequence). Germline trimming cut 1 base from V and 4 bases from J; bases unmatched to any gene: 1. CDR3 sequence (DNA): TGTGCCTGGAGTGCGGGACTAGCGGGAGAGACCCAGTACTTC. It translates to CAWSAGLAGETQYF.

By its share, this clone is medium-sized. The rearrangement joins TRBV7-2 to TRBJ2-7, with D tentatively TRBD1 (6 bases). The CDR3 consists of 15 residues. CDR1 is SGHTA, CDR2 FQGNSA, per germline. The V end lost 4 bases, the J end lost 3 bases, and 16 bases lay between the germline ends. Here the CDR3 reads CASSSSNPGDYEQYF. DNA of the CDR3: TGTGCCAGCAGCTCCAGTAACCCAGGGGACTACGAGCAGTACTTC.

This clone was counted many times. Germline and junction disagree at one end, which may indicate a read error. The rearrangement joins TRBV2 to TRBJ2-5, with 14 positions matching TRBD2. Germline V CDR1 and CDR2: SNHLY, FYNNEI. The CDR3 extends over 10 amino acids. CDR3 protein: CANGTSGRLF. DNA for the CDR3: TGTGCCAACGGGACTAGCGGGAGACTTTTC.

Many counts were recorded for this clone. The sample has other DNA sequences that encode this CDR3 too. The CDR3 is CASNDRGLDTQYF. The CDR3 DNA reads TGTGCCAGCAACGACAGGGGGCTGGATACGCAGTATTTT. This chain uses TRBV6-2 or TRBV6-3 with TRBJ2-3; 10 bases agree with TRBD1. This CDR3 is built from 13 residues. Germline lookup yields CDR1 MNHEY and CDR2 SVGEGT. The V and J ends lost 7 bases and 6 bases, in that order; junction bases with no gene match: 4.

The rearrangement links TRBV6-1 to TRBJ1-1; no firm D call. Germline V gene lookup returns CDR1 MNHNS and CDR2 SASEGT. Between the trimmed V and J ends, which lost 3 bases and 11 bases, there was a span of 13 bases. The CDR3 is 12 residues long. CDR3 in DNA: TGTGCCAGCAGTGACCGAGTCCTCGTTGCTTTCTTT. It translates to CASSDRVLVAFF.

This sequence joins TRBV5-1 and TRBJ1-2; the match to TRBD1 covers 8 bases. V lost 7 bases to trimming and J lost 10 bases; unmatched junction nucleotides: 9. Germline V lookup: CDR1 SGHRS, CDR2 YFSETQ. This CDR3 comprises 12 residues. CDR3 sequence (DNA): TGCGCCAGCCTAGGTACAGGGGGAGCCTACACCTTC. Encoded protein: CASLGTGGAYTF.

This clone was counted many times. The chain uses TRBV28 and TRBJ1-5; a possible D gene is TRBD1 (6 bases). The CDR3 runs 12 residues. In germline, CDR1 is MDHEN, CDR2 SYDVKM. Trimming pared 6 bases from V and 9 bases from J, leaving 12 bases between. The CDR3 DNA reads as TGTGCCAGCAGAGCAGGGGTTCGGCCCCAGCATTTT. Its translation: CASRAGVRPQHF.

The table lists this clone with many counts. This chain joins TRBV29-1 and TRBJ1-1, with D possibly being TRBD1 (6 bases). The CDR3 loop spans 14 amino acids. V was cut by 5 bases and J by 4 bases, with 17 bases left in between. CDR1 SQVTM and CDR2 ANQGSEA come from the germline V gene. The CDR3 loop reads CSVQAVLGGTEAFF. The DNA for the CDR3 is TGCAGCGTTCAAGCCGTCCTAGGGGGCACTGAAGCTTTCTTT.

The chain uses TRBV11-1 and TRBJ2-1; 7 bases fit TRBD2. CDR3 length: 16 amino acids. Per the germline V gene, CDR1 is SGHAT and CDR2 is FQDESV (reference sequence). V was clipped by 3 bases and J by 7 bases; unmatched bases: 12. CDR3 loop: CASSFDRDYRSNEQFF. The DNA for the CDR3 is TGTGCCAGCAGCTTCGACCGGGACTACAGAAGTAATGAGCAGTTCTTC.

The rearrangement uses TRBV5-1 and TRBJ2-3; 13 bases align to TRBD2. Trimming took 3 bases from V and 6 from J; bases not matched to a gene: 7. The CDR3 length is 16 residues. Germline V gene sequence: CDR1 SGHRS, CDR2 YFSETQ. The CDR3 DNA sequence: TGCGCCAGCAGCTCCAGGACTAGCGGGAGTAGGGATACGCAGTATTTT. Its translation is CASSSRTSGSRDTQYF.

This clone has just a few counts. The V and J genes are TRBV24-1 and TRBJ2-2; 7 bases align to TRBD1. The ends lost 9 bases at V and 2 bases at J; junction bases unmatched: 5. Germline CDR1 and CDR2: KGHDR and SFDVKD. The CDR3 covers 14 residues. This CDR3 is CATQRDSNTGELFF. The DNA of the CDR3 is TGTGCCACCCAGAGGGACAGTAACACCGGGGAGCTGTTTTTT.

This clone was seen a handful of times. Germline is not matched at one junction end, which may reflect a read error. The V gene is TRBV12-3 or TRBV12-4, the J gene TRBJ1-2; D is perhaps TRBD1 (5 bases). The CDR3 sequence is 15 residues long. The CDR3, as DNA: TGTGCCAGCACTTTACTGCTCGACAGCGTCTATGGCTACACCTTC. Its protein is CASTLLLDSVYGYTF.